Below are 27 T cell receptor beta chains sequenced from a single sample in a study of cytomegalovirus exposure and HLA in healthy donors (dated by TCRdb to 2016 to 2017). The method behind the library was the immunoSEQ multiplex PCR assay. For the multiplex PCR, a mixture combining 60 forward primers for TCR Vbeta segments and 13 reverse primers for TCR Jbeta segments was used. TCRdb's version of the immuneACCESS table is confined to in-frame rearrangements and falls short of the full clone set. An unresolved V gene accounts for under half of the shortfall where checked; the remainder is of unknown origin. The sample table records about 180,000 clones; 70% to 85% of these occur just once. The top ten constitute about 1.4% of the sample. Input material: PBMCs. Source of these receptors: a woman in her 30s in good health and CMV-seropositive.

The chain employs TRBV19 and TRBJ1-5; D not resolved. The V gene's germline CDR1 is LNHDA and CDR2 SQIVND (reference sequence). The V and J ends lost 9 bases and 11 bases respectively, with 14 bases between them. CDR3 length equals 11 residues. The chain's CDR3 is CASTGSASQHF. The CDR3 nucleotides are TGTGCCAGCACGGGGTCCGCCTCCCAGCATTTT.

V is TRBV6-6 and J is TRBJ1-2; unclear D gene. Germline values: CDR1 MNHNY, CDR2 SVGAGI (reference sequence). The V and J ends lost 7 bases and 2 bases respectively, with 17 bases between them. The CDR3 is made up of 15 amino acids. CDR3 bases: TGTGCCAGCACCCGACCGGGAGGAGGGAACTATGGCTACACCTTC. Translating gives CASTRPGGGNYGYTF.

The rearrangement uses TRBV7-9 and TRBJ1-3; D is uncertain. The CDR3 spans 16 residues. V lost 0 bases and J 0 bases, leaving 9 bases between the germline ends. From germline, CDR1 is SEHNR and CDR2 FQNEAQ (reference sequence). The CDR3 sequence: CASSLAGVFSGNTIYF. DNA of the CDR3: TGTGCCAGCAGCTTAGCAGGAGTGTTCTCTGGAAACACCATATATTTT. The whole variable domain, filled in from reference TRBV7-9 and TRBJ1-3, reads DTGVSQNPRHKITKRGQNVTFRCDPISEHNRLYWYRQTLGQGPEFLTYFQNEAQLEKSRLLSDRFSAERPKGSFSTLEIQRTEQGDSAMYLCASSLAGVFSGNTIYFGEGSWLTVV.

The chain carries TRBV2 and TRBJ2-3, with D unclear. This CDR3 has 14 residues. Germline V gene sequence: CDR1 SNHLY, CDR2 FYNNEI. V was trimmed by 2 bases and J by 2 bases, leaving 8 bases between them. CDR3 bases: TGTGCCAGCAGTGAACAACCTAACACAGATACGCAGTATTTT. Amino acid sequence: CASSEQPNTDTQYF.

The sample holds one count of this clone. CDR3 in DNA: TGTGCCAGCAGTCACGACAGGTCCTCTGGAAACACCATATATTTT. Its protein product is CASSHDRSSGNTIYF. The chain is built from TRBV6-6 and TRBJ1-3, with a weak D call TRBD1 (6 bases). Trimming left V 5 bases short and J 0 bases short, with 11 bases between. Germline loops: CDR1 MNHNY, CDR2 SVGAGI (reference sequence). The CDR3 is 15 residues long.

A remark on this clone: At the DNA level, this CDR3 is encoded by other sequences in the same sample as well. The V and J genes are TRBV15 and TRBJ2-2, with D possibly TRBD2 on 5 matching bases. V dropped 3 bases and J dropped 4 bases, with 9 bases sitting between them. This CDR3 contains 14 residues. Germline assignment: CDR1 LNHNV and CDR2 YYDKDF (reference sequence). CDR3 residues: CATSRERGTGELFF. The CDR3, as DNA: TGTGCCACCAGCAGGGAACGGGGCACCGGGGAGCTGTTTTTT.

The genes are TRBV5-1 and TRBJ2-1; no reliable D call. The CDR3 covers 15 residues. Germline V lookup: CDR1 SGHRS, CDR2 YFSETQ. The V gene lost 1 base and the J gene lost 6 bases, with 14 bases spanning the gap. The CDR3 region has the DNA TGCGCCAGCAGCTTGATTATTCCGCTAGTCAATGAGCAGTTCTTC. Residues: CASSLIIPLVNEQFF.

The DNA for the CDR3 is TGTGCCAGCAGTTACGGACAGGGTGGATACTACGAGCAGTACTTC. Amino acids: CASSYGQGGYYEQYF. The chain joins TRBV6-6 to TRBJ2-7; 8 bases align to TRBD1. The germline gives CDR1 MNHNY, CDR2 SVGAGI (reference sequence). V shed 2 bases and J 3 bases; nucleotides not matched to a gene: 6. There are 15 residues in the CDR3.

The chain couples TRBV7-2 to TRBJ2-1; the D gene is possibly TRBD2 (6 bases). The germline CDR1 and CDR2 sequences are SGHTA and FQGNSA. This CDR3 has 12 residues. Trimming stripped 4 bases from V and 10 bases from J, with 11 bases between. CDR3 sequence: CASSSPGGEQFF. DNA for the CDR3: TGTGCCAGCAGCTCCCCTGGGGGGGAGCAGTTCTTC.

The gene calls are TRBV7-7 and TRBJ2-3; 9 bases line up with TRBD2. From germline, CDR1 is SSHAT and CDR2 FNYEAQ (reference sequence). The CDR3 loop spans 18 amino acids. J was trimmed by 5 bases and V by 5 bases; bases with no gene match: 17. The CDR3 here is CASSRRPLLAGAEDTQYF. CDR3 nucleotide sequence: TGTGCCAGCAGCCGGAGGCCTTTATTAGCGGGAGCTGAAGATACGCAGTATTTT.

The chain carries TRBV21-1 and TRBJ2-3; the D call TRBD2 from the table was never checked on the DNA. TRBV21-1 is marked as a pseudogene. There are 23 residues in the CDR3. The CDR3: CASSKSNSPVGLAEIVVTDTQYF. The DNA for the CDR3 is TGTGCCAGCAGCAAAAGTAATTCCCCCGTGGGACTAGCGGAAATAGTAGTCACAGATACGCAGTATTTT.

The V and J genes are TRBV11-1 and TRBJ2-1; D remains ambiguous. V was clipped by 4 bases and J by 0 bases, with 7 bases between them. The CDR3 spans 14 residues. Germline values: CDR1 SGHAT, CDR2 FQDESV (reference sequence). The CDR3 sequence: CASSSLSSYNEQFF. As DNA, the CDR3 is TGTGCCAGCAGCTCCTTGTCCTCCTACAATGAGCAGTTCTTC.

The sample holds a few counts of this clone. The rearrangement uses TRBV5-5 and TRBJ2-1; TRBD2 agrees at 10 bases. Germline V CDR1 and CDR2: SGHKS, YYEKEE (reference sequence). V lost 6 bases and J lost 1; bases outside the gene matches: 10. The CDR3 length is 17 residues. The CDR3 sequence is CASTPSTSGTSYNEQFF. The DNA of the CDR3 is TGTGCCAGCACCCCTTCTACTAGCGGGACTTCCTACAATGAGCAGTTCTTC.

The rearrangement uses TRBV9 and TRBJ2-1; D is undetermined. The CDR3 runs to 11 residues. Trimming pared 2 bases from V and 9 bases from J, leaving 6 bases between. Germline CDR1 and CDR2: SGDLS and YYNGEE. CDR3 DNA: TGTGCCAGCAGCGTTGGCAGTGAGCAGTTCTTC. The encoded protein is CASSVGSEQFF.

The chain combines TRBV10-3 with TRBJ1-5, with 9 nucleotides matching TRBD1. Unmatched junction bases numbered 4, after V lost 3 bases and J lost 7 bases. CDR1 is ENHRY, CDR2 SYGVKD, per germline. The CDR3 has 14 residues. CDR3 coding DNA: TGTGCCATCAGTGAACAGGGGGCGGAACAGCCCCAGCATTTT. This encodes CAISEQGAEQPQHF.

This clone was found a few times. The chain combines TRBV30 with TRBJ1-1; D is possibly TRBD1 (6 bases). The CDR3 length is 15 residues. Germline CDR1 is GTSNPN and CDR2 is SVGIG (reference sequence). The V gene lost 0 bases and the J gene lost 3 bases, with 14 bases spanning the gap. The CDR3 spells CAWSVVTGSYTEAFF. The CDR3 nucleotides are TGTGCCTGGAGTGTCGTGACAGGCTCTTACACTGAAGCTTTCTTT.

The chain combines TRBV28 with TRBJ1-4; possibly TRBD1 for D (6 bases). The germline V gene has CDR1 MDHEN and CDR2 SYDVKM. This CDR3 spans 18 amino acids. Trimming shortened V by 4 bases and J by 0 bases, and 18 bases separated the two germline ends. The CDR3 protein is CASSSSRGYLATNEKLFF. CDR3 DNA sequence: TGTGCCAGCAGTTCGTCCAGGGGTTATCTGGCAACTAATGAAAAACTGTTTTTT.

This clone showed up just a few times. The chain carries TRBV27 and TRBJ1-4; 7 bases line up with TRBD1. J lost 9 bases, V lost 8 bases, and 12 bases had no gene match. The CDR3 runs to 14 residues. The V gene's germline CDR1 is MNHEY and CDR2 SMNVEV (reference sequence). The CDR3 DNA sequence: TGTGCCAGCGGAGGGACAGAGGTAATGAAAAAACTGTTTTTT. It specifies CASGGTEVMKKLFF. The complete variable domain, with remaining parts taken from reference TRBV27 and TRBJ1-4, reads EAQVTQNPRYLITVTGKKLTVTCSQNMNHEYMSWYRQDPGLGLRQIYYSMNVEVTDKGDVPEGYKVSRKEKRNFPLILESPSPNQTSLYFCASGGTEVMKKLFFGSGTQLSVL.

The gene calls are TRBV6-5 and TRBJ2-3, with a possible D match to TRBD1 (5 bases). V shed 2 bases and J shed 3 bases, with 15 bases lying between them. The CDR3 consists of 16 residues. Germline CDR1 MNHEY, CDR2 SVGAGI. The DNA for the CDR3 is TGTGCCAGCAGTTACGCTGCAGGACATCAGACAGATACGCAGTATTTT. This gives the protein CASSYAAGHQTDTQYF.

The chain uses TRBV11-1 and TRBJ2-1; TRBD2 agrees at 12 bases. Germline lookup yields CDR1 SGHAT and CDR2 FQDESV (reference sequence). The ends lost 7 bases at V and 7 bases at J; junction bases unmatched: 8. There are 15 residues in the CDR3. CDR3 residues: CASTGLAGGLNEQFF. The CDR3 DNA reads TGTGCCAGCACCGGGCTAGCGGGAGGGTTAAATGAGCAGTTCTTC.

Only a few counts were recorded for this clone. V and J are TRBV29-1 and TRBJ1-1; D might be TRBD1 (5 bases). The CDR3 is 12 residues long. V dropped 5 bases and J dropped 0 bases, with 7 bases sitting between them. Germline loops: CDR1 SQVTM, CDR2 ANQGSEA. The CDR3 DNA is TGCAGCGTTAGGACATTGAACACTGAAGCTTTCTTT. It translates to CSVRTLNTEAFF.

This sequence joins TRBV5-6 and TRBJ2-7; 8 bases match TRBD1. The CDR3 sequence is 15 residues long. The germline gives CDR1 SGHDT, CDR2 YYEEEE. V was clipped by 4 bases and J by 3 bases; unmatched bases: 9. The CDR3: CASSPSGGAIYEQYF. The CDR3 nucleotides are TGTGCCAGCAGCCCGTCAGGGGGCGCGATCTACGAGCAGTACTTC.

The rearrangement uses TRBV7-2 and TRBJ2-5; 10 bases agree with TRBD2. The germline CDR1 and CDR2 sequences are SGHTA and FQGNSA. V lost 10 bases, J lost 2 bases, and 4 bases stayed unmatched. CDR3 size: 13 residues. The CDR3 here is CAMGLANQETQYF. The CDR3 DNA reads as TGTGCCATGGGACTAGCGAATCAAGAGACCCAGTACTTC.

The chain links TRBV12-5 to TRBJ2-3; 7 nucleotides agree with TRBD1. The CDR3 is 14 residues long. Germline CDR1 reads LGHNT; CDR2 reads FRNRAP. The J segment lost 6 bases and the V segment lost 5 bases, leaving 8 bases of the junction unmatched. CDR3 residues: CASGPILTGDTQYF. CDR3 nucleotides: TGTGCTAGTGGTCCGATACTGACAGGGGATACGCAGTATTTT.

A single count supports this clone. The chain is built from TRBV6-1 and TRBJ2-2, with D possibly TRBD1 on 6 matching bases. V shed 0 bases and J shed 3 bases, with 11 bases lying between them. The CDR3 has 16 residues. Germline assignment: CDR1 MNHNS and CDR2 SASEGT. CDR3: CASSEAGQGYTGELFF. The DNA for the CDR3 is TGTGCCAGCAGTGAAGCTGGTCAGGGGTACACCGGGGAGCTGTTTTTT.

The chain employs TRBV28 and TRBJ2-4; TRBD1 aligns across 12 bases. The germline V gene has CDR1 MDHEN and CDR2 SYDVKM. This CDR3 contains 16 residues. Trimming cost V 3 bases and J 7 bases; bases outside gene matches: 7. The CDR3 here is CASSFTRGQGANIQYF. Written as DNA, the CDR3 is TGTGCCAGCAGTTTTACCCGGGGACAGGGGGCTAACATTCAGTACTTC.

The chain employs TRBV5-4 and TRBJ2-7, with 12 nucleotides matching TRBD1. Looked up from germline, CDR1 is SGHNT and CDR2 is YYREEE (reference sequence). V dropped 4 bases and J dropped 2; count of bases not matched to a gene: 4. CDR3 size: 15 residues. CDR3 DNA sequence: TGTGCCAGCAGCACTGGGACAGGGGGCGCCTACGAGCAGTACTTC. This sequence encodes CASSTGTGGAYEQYF.